These 22 T cell receptor beta chains were all obtained from the same sample, sequenced in a study of cytomegalovirus exposure and HLA in healthy donors. It was with 60 Vbeta and 13 Jbeta primers that the PCR ran. Profiled with immunoSEQ multiplex PCR; TCRdb holds only in-frame clones, not every one. This table holds 130,000 or so clones, roughly 82% found once. Sequencing was carried out using PBMCs. Source of these receptors: a man aged 18 to 30 in good health and CMV-seropositive.

The gene calls are TRBV27 and TRBJ2-1, with D possibly TRBD1 on 6 matching bases. The CDR3 is 14 amino acids. Trimming stripped 4 bases from V and 4 bases from J, with 11 bases between. CDR1 is MNHEY and CDR2 is SMNVEV in the germline V gene (reference sequence). The CDR3 sequence is CASSSRGRYNEQFF. In DNA, the CDR3 is TGTGCCAGCAGTTCCAGGGGCAGGTACAATGAGCAGTTCTTC.

The chain recombines TRBV5-6 with TRBJ2-7, with 10 bases lining up with TRBD1. Germline values: CDR1 SGHDT, CDR2 YYEEEE. V trimming: 4 bases; J trimming: 6 bases; junction bases outside the gene matches: 4. The CDR3 has 13 residues. The DNA of the CDR3 is TGTGCCAGCAGCCGGGACAGGGGTTCCGAGCAGTACTTC. It encodes CASSRDRGSEQYF.

V gene TRBV5-8 combines with J gene TRBJ2-5; 10 bases agree with TRBD2. Germline CDR1 and CDR2: SGHTS and YDEGEE. V dropped 0 bases and J dropped 4; count of bases not matched to a gene: 3. The CDR3 is 15 residues long. The CDR3 reads CASSLVASGRETQYF. The DNA for the CDR3 is TGTGCCAGCAGCTTGGTGGCTAGCGGGAGAGAGACCCAGTACTTC.

The chain couples TRBV11-3 to TRBJ1-1, with a possible D match to TRBD1 (6 bases). V gave up 1 base and J gave up 3 bases, with 15 bases separating them. This CDR3 contains 16 residues. Germline assignment: CDR1 SGHNT and CDR2 YENEEA. CDR3 sequence (DNA): TGTGCCAGCAGCTTAGGGGGAGGGGGGGCTGACACTGAAGCTTTCTTT. It specifies CASSLGGGGADTEAFF. Using reference TRBV11-3 and TRBJ1-1 for the parts outside the CDR3, the full variable domain is EAGVVQSPRYKIIEKKQPVAFWCNPISGHNTLYWYLQNLGQGPELLIRYENEEAVDDSQLPKDRFSAERLKGVDSTLKIQPAELGDSAVYLCASSLGGGGADTEAFFGQGTRLTVV.

V usage is TRBV6-1 and J usage is TRBJ1-5; D unresolved. V was shortened by 0 bases and J by 3 bases, with 9 bases between the two germline ends. The length of the CDR3 is 15 residues. Germline assignment: CDR1 MNHNS and CDR2 SASEGT. The CDR3 region has the DNA TGTGCCAGCAGTGAAGCATGGCAGTCCAATCAGCCCCAGCATTTT. It codes for CASSEAWQSNQPQHF.

J is TRBJ2-1 and V is TRBV14; weak D call: TRBD1 (5 bases). Trimming removed 7 bases at V and 4 bases at J, with 14 bases between. The CDR3 totals 14 residues. CDR1 is SGHDN and CDR2 is FVKESK in the germline V gene. CDR3: CASKGASNYNEQFF. CDR3 DNA: TGTGCCAGCAAAGGGGCTAGTAATTACAATGAGCAGTTCTTC.

The genes are TRBV5-8 and TRBJ1-1, with 8 bases that match TRBD1. The germline gives CDR1 SGHTS, CDR2 YDEGEE. V trimming: 0 bases; J trimming: 5 bases; junction bases outside the gene matches: 6. The CDR3 sequence is 15 residues long. CDR3 region: CASSLGLNRGTEAFF. CDR3 in DNA: TGTGCCAGCAGCTTGGGTCTGAACAGGGGGACTGAAGCTTTCTTT.

The chain combines TRBV6-5 with TRBJ2-7; 7 nucleotides match TRBD1. CDR3 length: 15 residues. CDR1 and CDR2 (germline): MNHEY, SVGAGI. V was clipped by 2 bases and J by 0 bases; unmatched bases: 4. In nucleotides, the CDR3 is TGTGCCAGCAGTTACCGCCGGGACAGCTCCTACGAGCAGTACTTC. This translates into CASSYRRDSSYEQYF.

The chain carries TRBV6-1 and TRBJ2-7, with TRBD1 matching 9 bases. This CDR3 is built from 17 residues. V shed 4 bases, J shed 3 bases, and the junction held 13 bases outside the gene matches. Germline CDR1 MNHNS, CDR2 SASEGT. The CDR3 loop reads CASSGEWGQGRYYEQYF. The DNA of the CDR3 is TGTGCCAGCAGTGGGGAATGGGGACAGGGCCGTTACTACGAGCAGTACTTC.

J is TRBJ2-5 and V is TRBV5-4, with 13 bases matching TRBD2. The germline CDR1 and CDR2 sequences are SGHNT and YYREEE (reference sequence). The J segment lost 4 bases and the V segment lost 4 bases, leaving 13 bases of the junction unmatched. The CDR3 has 18 amino acids. The CDR3 reads CASSTYEGLAGHTETQYF. CDR3 DNA sequence: TGTGCCAGCAGCACCTACGAGGGACTAGCGGGACATACAGAGACCCAGTACTTC.

The chain uses TRBV5-1 and TRBJ2-1; D uncertain. The ends were cut back, 0 bases at V and 0 bases at J, with 10 bases in the middle. Germline CDR1 SGHRS, CDR2 YFSETQ. CDR3 length equals 16 residues. The CDR3 nucleotides read TGCGCCAGCAGCTTGGATTCACTGAGCTCCTACAATGAGCAGTTCTTC. It codes for CASSLDSLSSYNEQFF. The full variable domain, completed using reference TRBV5-1 and TRBJ2-1, is KAGVTQTPRYLIKTRGQQVTLSCSPISGHRSVSWYQQTPGQGLQFLFEYFSETQRNKGNFPGRFSGRQFSNSRSEMNVSTLELGDSALYLCASSLDSLSSYNEQFFGPGTRLTVL.

The chain employs TRBV14 and TRBJ1-4; maybe TRBD1 (5 bases). Germline V gives CDR1 SGHDN, CDR2 FVKESK. The V gene lost 2 bases and the J gene lost 8 bases, with 12 bases spanning the gap. The CDR3 runs to 14 residues. The CDR3 nucleotides are TGTGCCAGCAGCCAAAGGGGTGTCAAGGAAAAACTGTTTTTT. Translating gives CASSQRGVKEKLFF.

This clone was seen once. Different DNA sequences within this sample yield the same CDR3. The gene calls are TRBV5-1 and TRBJ1-2; D may be TRBD1 (5 bases). With 4 bases removed from V and 5 bases from J, the gap between germline ends came to 15 bases. The CDR3 runs to 14 residues. CDR1 and CDR2 from the germline V gene are SGHRS and YFSETQ. CDR3 bases: TGCGCCAGCAGCGATCAGGGCCAGGGATATGGCTACACCTTC. It yields the protein CASSDQGQGYGYTF.

The J gene is TRBJ2-2, the V gene TRBV27; TRBD2 might be the D (5 bases). Trimming removed 11 bases from V and 0 bases from J, with 16 bases in between. The CDR3 spans 15 residues. Per germline, CDR1 MNHEY and CDR2 SMNVEV (reference sequence). In nucleotides, the CDR3 is TGTGCCTCCGGAGGCAGCCTAGCGAACACCGGGGAGCTGTTTTTT. It codes for CASGGSLANTGELFF.

The chain combines TRBV19 with TRBJ1-1; 11 nucleotides agree with TRBD1. V lost 5 bases, J lost 1 base, and 6 bases stayed unmatched. Germline V CDR1 and CDR2: LNHDA, SQIVND (reference sequence). The CDR3 is made up of 16 amino acids. The CDR3 is CASSFRDRGRNTEAFF. CDR3 DNA sequence: TGTGCCAGTAGTTTCCGGGACAGGGGGAGGAACACTGAAGCTTTCTTT.

This sequence joins TRBV4-2 and TRBJ1-5, with 7 bases identical to TRBD1. Germline lookup yields CDR1 LGHNA and CDR2 YNFKEQ. This CDR3 contains 14 residues. Germline trimming cut 3 bases from V and 5 bases from J; bases unmatched to any gene: 4. The CDR3 sequence: CASSQRQGDQPQHF. The CDR3 nucleotides are TGTGCCAGCAGCCAGCGGCAGGGGGATCAGCCCCAGCATTTT.

This clone was seen once. The chain links TRBV6-5 to TRBJ1-1, with no clear D. Germline values: CDR1 MNHEY, CDR2 SVGAGI. This CDR3 is 12 amino acids long. Trimming took off 6 bases at V and 1 base at J, with 6 bases between the two ends. The CDR3 sequence: CASSRANTEAFF. As DNA, the CDR3 is TGTGCCAGCAGCCGCGCGAACACTGAAGCTTTCTTT.

This chain connects TRBV15 to TRBJ2-5; 7 nucleotides line up with TRBD2. With the DNA end fitting TRBJ2-7 better, the J assignment may be wrong. CDR3 size: 12 residues. Looked up from germline, CDR1 is LNHNV and CDR2 is YYDKDF (reference sequence). As DNA, the CDR3 is TGTGCCACCAGTGAGCGGGAATACGAGCAGTACTTC. This sequence encodes CATSEREYEQYF.

The chain uses TRBV6-1 and TRBJ1-2; possible D gene TRBD1, 6 bases. Germline CDR1 is MNHNS and CDR2 is SASEGT. The CDR3 totals 12 residues. Trimming took 2 bases from V and 8 from J, leaving 9 bases between them. The CDR3 reads CASSEYGGGYTF. The CDR3 bases are TGTGCCAGCAGTGAATATGGGGGCGGCTACACCTTC.

This sequence joins TRBV6-1 and TRBJ2-6; D uncertain. CDR1 MNHNS and CDR2 SASEGT come from the germline V gene. The CDR3 runs to 16 residues. V was trimmed by 3 bases and J by 0 bases, leaving 9 bases between them. This chain's CDR3 is CASSESWSSGANVLTF. The DNA for the CDR3 is TGTGCCAGCAGTGAGTCTTGGAGCTCTGGGGCCAACGTCCTGACTTTC.

The rearrangement links TRBV7-9 to TRBJ1-4; 7 nucleotides match TRBD1. J lost 0 bases, V lost 3 bases, and 10 bases had no gene match. The germline V gene encodes CDR1 SEHNR and CDR2 FQNEAQ (reference sequence). There are 18 residues in the CDR3. CDR3 DNA: TGTGCCAGCAGCTTGGGGGACAGTAATTTTGCAACTAATGAAAAACTGTTTTTT. As protein: CASSLGDSNFATNEKLFF.

The V gene is TRBV25-1, the J gene TRBJ2-7; TRBD1 matches at 9 bases. This CDR3 spans 16 amino acids. Germline lookup yields CDR1 MGHDK and CDR2 SYGVNS. J was trimmed by 1 base and V by 1 base; bases with no gene match: 5. CDR3 bases: TGTGCCAGCAGTGAATTGGGACAGGGAAAGTCCTACGAGCAGTACTTC. Protein product: CASSELGQGKSYEQYF.